What follows are 12 T cell receptor beta chains derived from one specimen sequenced in a study of regulatory T cells in long-lasting Graves disease. Researchers made TCR beta libraries by using iRepertoire HTBI primers and running Arm-PCR on CDR3 regions. Using its own MiXCR run on the multiplex PCR reads, TCRdb lists one record per CDR3 protein. The table shows approximately 380,000 distinct CDR3 sequences, with about a fifth occurring only once. Noted time point: persistent/refractory GD, antithyroid drugs over 5 years with positive TRAb. Generation of the TCR library employed RNA extracted from PBMCs. Sequencing used peripheral blood mononuclear cells (PBMCs), obtained when the disease was refractory, from a patient treated with antithyroid drugs. The receptors stem from a female donor with Graves disease.

This clonotype has at least ten counts. The J gene is TRBJ1-5, the V gene TRBV2, with a weak D call TRBD1 (5 bases). Per the germline V gene, CDR1 is SNHLY and CDR2 is FYNNEI. The CDR3 has 14 amino acids. The V end was cut by 8 bases, the J end by 4 bases, with 15 bases between. The CDR3 sequence is CASGGGEGNQPQHF. The CDR3 region has the DNA TGTGCCAGCGGGGGGGGGGAGGGGAATCAGCCCCAGCATTTT.

In the case of this clonotype: A read error may be the cause here, since a much bigger clone is one base away. The chain is built from TRBV2 and TRBJ1-3, with 7 bases lining up with TRBD1. This CDR3 comprises 14 residues. The V and J ends lost 8 bases and 1 base, in that order; junction bases with no gene match: 5. CDR1 is SNHLY and CDR2 is FYNNEI in the germline V gene. CDR3: CASAQGTSGNTIYF. For the CDR3, the DNA is TGTGCCAGCGCACAGGGGACTTCTGGAAACACCATATATTTT.

This clonotype showed up many times. This rearrangement joins TRBV27 to TRBJ1-3, with D possibly matching TRBD1 (6 bases). The V end lost 2 bases, the J end lost 2 bases, and 10 bases lay between the germline ends. The germline V gene encodes CDR1 MNHEY and CDR2 SMNVEV (reference sequence). This CDR3 is 15 amino acids long. The CDR3 region is CASSLKQGTGNTIYF. The CDR3 DNA reads as TGTGCCAGCAGTTTAAAACAGGGAACTGGAAACACCATATATTTT.

V usage is TRBV12-3 or TRBV12-4 and J usage is TRBJ1-3; unclear D gene. This CDR3 spans 14 amino acids. The V gene lost 7 bases and the J gene lost 2 bases, with 12 bases spanning the gap. The CDR3 loop reads CASTPAVAGNTIYF. The DNA for the CDR3 is TGTGCCAGCACCCCTGCGGTTGCTGGAAACACCATATATTTT.

This clonotype was recorded many times. The V call is TRBV12-3 or TRBV12-4, the J call TRBJ2-5, with TRBD2 matching 9 bases. CDR3 length: 16 amino acids. The trim removed 3 bases at V and 0 bases at J, leaving 5 bases unmatched. The CDR3: CASSFASGNYQETQYF. DNA of the CDR3: TGTGCCAGCAGTTTCGCTAGCGGGAATTACCAAGAGACCCAGTACTTC.

The chain links TRBV2 to TRBJ2-3; tentatively, D is TRBD1 (7 bases). Germline-derived CDR1 and CDR2 are SNHLY and FYNNEI. The CDR3 is made up of 18 amino acids. Trimming left V 6 bases short and J 7 bases short, with 29 bases between. The CDR3 DNA reads as TGTGCCAGCAGATCAACAGGGGACGGGAGTCGAATGATGAATACGCAGTATTTT. Its translation is CASRSTGDGSRMMNTQYF.

On this clonotype itself: A much larger clone differs by one base, so this may be a read error. The J gene is TRBJ2-7, the V gene TRBV2, with 9 bases matching TRBD1. The germline V gene has CDR1 SNHLY and CDR2 FYNNEI. V shed 7 bases, J shed 2 bases, and the junction held 6 bases outside the gene matches. The CDR3 sequence is 14 residues long. The chain's CDR3 is CASNNRGPAYEQYF. The CDR3 nucleotides read TGTGCCAGCAACAACAGGGGGCCCGCCTACGAGCAGTACTTC.

This clonotype turned up a few times. The chain couples TRBV6-9 to TRBJ1-5; TRBD1 aligns across 8 bases. This CDR3 has 15 amino acids. The germline V gene encodes CDR1 MNHGY and CDR2 SVAAGI. The trim removed 4 bases at V and 4 bases at J, leaving 6 bases unmatched. DNA for the CDR3: TGTGCCAGCAGTTTGGGGACAGGCGATAATCAGCCCCAGCATTTT. Translation: CASSLGTGDNQPQHF.

This clonotype was detected ten times or more. This chain joins TRBV7-9 and TRBJ2-7; 10 nucleotides line up with TRBD1. The junction had 7 bases not matched to a gene; V was cut back by 5 bases and J by 6 bases. CDR1 is SEHNR and CDR2 is FQNEAQ in the germline V gene (reference sequence). The CDR3 is 14 residues long. The CDR3 DNA reads TGTGCCAGCAGCCGACAGGGGGCTAAGGGCGAGCAGTACTTC. This codes for CASSRQGAKGEQYF.

This clonotype was recorded at least ten times. The V gene is TRBV20-1, the J gene TRBJ1-5, with TRBD1 identical over 7 bases. J lost 0 bases, V lost 3 bases, and 5 bases had no gene match. CDR1 and CDR2 from the germline V gene are DFQATT and SNEGSKA (reference sequence). This CDR3 has 15 amino acids. Here the CDR3 DNA reads TGCAGTGCTAGGGAGACAGGGAGTAGCAATCAGCCCCAGCATTTT. Residues: CSARETGSSNQPQHF.

This clonotype was picked up many times. The gene calls are TRBV28 and TRBJ1-2; 7 nucleotides agree with TRBD1. Per the germline V gene, CDR1 is MDHEN and CDR2 is SYDVKM. CDR3 length: 17 residues. The V gene end was trimmed by 3 bases and the J gene end by 5 bases; junction bases not matched to a gene: 15. For the CDR3, the DNA is TGTGCCAGCAGTTTGATACATTCCGGGACAGCCGGTTATGGCTACACCTTC. It is translated as CASSLIHSGTAGYGYTF.

The chain couples TRBV6-2 or TRBV6-3 to TRBJ1-5; 9 nucleotides agree with TRBD1. The CDR3 contains 16 residues. Per the germline V gene, CDR1 is MNHEY and CDR2 is SVGEGT. V lost 7 bases, J lost 4 bases, and 11 bases stayed unmatched. CDR3 sequence (DNA): TGTGCCAGCACTACGGACAGGGGTCCTTCTAATCAGCCCCAGCATTTT. Translation gives CASTTDRGPSNQPQHF.